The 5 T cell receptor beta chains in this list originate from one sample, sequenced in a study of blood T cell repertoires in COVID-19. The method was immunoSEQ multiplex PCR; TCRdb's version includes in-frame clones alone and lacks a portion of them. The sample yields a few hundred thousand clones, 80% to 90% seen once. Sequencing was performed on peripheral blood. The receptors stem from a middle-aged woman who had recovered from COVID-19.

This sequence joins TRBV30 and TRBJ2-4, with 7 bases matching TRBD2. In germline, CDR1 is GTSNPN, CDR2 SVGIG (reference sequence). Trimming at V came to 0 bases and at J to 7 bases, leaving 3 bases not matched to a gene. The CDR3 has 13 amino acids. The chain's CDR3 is CAWSVIGGNIQYF. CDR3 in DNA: TGTGCCTGGAGTGTAATCGGGGGGAACATTCAGTACTTC.

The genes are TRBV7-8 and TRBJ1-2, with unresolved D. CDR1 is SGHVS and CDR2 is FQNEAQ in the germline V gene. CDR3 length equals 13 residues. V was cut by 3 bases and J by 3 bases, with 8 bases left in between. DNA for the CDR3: TGTGCCAGCAGCTTTAATCAGGACTATGGCTACACCTTC. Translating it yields CASSFNQDYGYTF.

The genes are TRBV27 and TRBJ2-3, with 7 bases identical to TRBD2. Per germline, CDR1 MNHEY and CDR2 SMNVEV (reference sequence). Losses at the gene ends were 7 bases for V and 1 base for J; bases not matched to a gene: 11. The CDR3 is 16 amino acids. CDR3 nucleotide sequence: TGTGCCAGCAAAAAACGACTAGCAGAACGCACAGATACGCAGTATTTT. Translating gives CASKKRLAERTDTQYF.

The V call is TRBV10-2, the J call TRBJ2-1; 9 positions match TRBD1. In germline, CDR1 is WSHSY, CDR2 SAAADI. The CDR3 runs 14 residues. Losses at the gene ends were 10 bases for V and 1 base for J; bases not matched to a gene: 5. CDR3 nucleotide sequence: TGCGCCACACAGGGGGCAGGGTCCTACAATGAGCAGTTCTTC. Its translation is CATQGAGSYNEQFF.

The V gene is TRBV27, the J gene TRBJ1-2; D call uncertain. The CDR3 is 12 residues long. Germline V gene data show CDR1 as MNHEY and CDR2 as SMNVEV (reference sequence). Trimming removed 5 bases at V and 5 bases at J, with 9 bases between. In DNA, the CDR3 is TGTGCCAGCAGTCCCGACGGGTATGGCTACACCTTC. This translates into CASSPDGYGYTF.